These T cell receptor beta chains were read from a single sample in a study of technical replicates of blood from a handful of donors. Only in-frame clones appear in the TCRdb table, and some are missing; sequencing was by immunoSEQ multiplex PCR. The sample shows about 75,000 clones, around 97% of them seen only once. Sequencing was carried out using T cells isolated from PBMCs. The receptors originated from a human donor in good health. CDR3s include the opening cysteine and the closing phenylalanine or tryptophan. Fields, in order: clone size, V gene, D gene, J gene, CDR3 protein, CDR3 DNA. A D gene is named only where the DNA matches it firmly. Only some rows state a clone size, as once, few, many or a class for expanded clones.

clone_size: .
v_call: TRBV4-1
d_call: TRBD2
j_call: TRBJ2-2
cdr3_aa: CASSPGLAGELFF
cdr3_nt: TGCGCCAGCTCCCCGGGACTAGCGGGGGAGCTGTTTTTT

clone_size: once
v_call: TRBV14
d_call: TRBD1
j_call: TRBJ1-4
cdr3_aa: CASSTNRGRNEKLFF
cdr3_nt: TGTGCCAGCAGCACAAACAGGGGGCGGAATGAAAAACTGTTTTTT

clone_size: .
v_call: TRBV9
d_call: .
j_call: TRBJ1-6
cdr3_aa: CASSVGQVNSPLHF
cdr3_nt: TGTGCCAGCAGCGTAGGGCAAGTTAATTCACCCCTCCACTTT

clone_size: .
v_call: TRBV4-1
d_call: .
j_call: TRBJ1-4
cdr3_aa: CASSPSSSLEKLFF
cdr3_nt: TGCGCCAGCAGCCCGAGTTCCTCTCTGGAAAAACTGTTTTTT

clone_size: .
v_call: TRBV15
d_call: .
j_call: TRBJ1-1
cdr3_aa: CATSRGRLGGERNTEAFF
cdr3_nt: TGTGCCACCAGCAGAGGACGTCTCGGCGGGGAGCGGAACACTGAAGCTTTCTTT

clone_size: few
v_call: TRBV6-6
d_call: TRBD1
j_call: TRBJ1-2
cdr3_aa: CASSSSQQGYGYTF
cdr3_nt: TGTGCCAGCAGCTCAAGTCAACAGGGGTATGGCTACACCTTC

clone_size: .
v_call: TRBV6-1
d_call: .
j_call: TRBJ1-5
cdr3_aa: CASSGPWGGRQPQHF
cdr3_nt: TGTGCCAGCAGTGGGCCGTGGGGGGGTAGACAGCCCCAGCATTTT

clone_size: .
v_call: TRBV28
d_call: .
j_call: TRBJ2-7
cdr3_aa: CASSTGISSYEQYF
cdr3_nt: TGTGCCAGCAGTACAGGGATTTCATCCTACGAGCAGTACTTC

clone_size: .
v_call: TRBV5-6
d_call: .
j_call: TRBJ2-6
cdr3_aa: CASSLGSPVSGANVLTF
cdr3_nt: TGTGCCAGCAGCTTGGGATCACCAGTTTCTGGGGCCAACGTCCTGACTTTC

clone_size: .
v_call: TRBV4-1
d_call: .
j_call: TRBJ2-7
cdr3_aa: CASSQDGGITYEQYF
cdr3_nt: TGCGCCAGCAGCCAAGATGGGGGGATCACCTACGAGCAGTACTTC

clone_size: .
v_call: TRBV11-2
d_call: .
j_call: TRBJ2-7
cdr3_aa: CASSSSGLVYEQYF
cdr3_nt: TGTGCCAGCAGCTCATCCGGACTTGTCTACGAGCAGTACTTC

clone_size: .
v_call: TRBV7-6
d_call: .
j_call: TRBJ2-7
cdr3_aa: CASSFGRGNYEQYF
cdr3_nt: TGTGCCAGCAGCTTTGGGAGAGGTAACTACGAGCAGTACTTC

clone_size: .
v_call: TRBV20-1
d_call: .
j_call: TRBJ2-7
cdr3_aa: CSAPGNYEQYF
cdr3_nt: TGCAGTGCCCCAGGGAACTACGAGCAGTACTTC

clone_size: .
v_call: TRBV27
d_call: .
j_call: TRBJ1-6
cdr3_aa: CASSLAGPNSPLHF
cdr3_nt: TGTGCCAGCAGTTTGGCAGGGCCTAATTCACCCCTCCACTTT

clone_size: .
v_call: TRBV5-6
d_call: TRBD1
j_call: TRBJ2-7
cdr3_aa: CASTVGGQGAYEQYF
cdr3_nt: TGTGCCAGCACCGTGGGGGGACAGGGGGCCTACGAGCAGTACTTC

clone_size: once
v_call: TRBV30
d_call: TRBD2
j_call: TRBJ2-5
cdr3_aa: CAWSVTAGGGETQYF
cdr3_nt: TGTGCCTGGAGTGTAACAGCGGGGGGGGGAGAGACCCAGTACTTC

clone_size: .
v_call: TRBV28
d_call: TRBD2
j_call: TRBJ2-5
cdr3_aa: CASRGREGRETQYF
cdr3_nt: TGTGCCAGCAGAGGTCGGGAGGGCCGCGAGACCCAGTACTTC

clone_size: once
v_call: TRBV13
d_call: .
j_call: TRBJ2-7
cdr3_aa: CASSLGDYSGPYEQYF
cdr3_nt: TGTGCCAGCAGCTTAGGCGATTATAGCGGACCCTACGAGCAGTACTTC

clone_size: .
v_call: TRBV28
d_call: TRBD2
j_call: TRBJ2-7
cdr3_aa: CASSLFSGRDGYEQYF
cdr3_nt: TGTGCCAGCAGTTTATTTAGCGGGAGAGATGGCTACGAGCAGTACTTC

clone_size: .
v_call: TRBV4-2
d_call: TRBD2
j_call: TRBJ2-1
cdr3_aa: CASSPTSRTSGDNEQFF
cdr3_nt: TGTGCCAGCAGTCCGACTTCTCGGACTAGCGGGGACAATGAGCAGTTCTTC

clone_size: .
v_call: TRBV6-1
d_call: .
j_call: TRBJ1-1
cdr3_aa: CASTLLEEGSPFF
cdr3_nt: TGTGCCAGCACCCTCCTCGAGGAGGGAAGTCCCTTCTTT

clone_size: .
v_call: TRBV4-1
d_call: TRBD1
j_call: TRBJ1-3
cdr3_aa: CASSQPSGNRGSGNTIYF
cdr3_nt: TGCGCCAGCAGCCAACCGTCAGGAAACAGGGGGTCTGGAAACACCATATATTTT

clone_size: .
v_call: TRBV5-6
d_call: TRBD1
j_call: TRBJ2-5
cdr3_aa: CASSFGTGSETQYF
cdr3_nt: TGTGCCAGCAGTTTTGGGACAGGGAGCGAGACCCAGTACTTC

clone_size: .
v_call: TRBV5-8
d_call: .
j_call: TRBJ1-1
cdr3_aa: CASSLELQNTEAFF
cdr3_nt: TGTGCCAGCAGCTTGGAATTACAGAACACTGAAGCTTTCTTT

clone_size: once
v_call: TRBV4-1
d_call: .
j_call: TRBJ2-7
cdr3_aa: CASSQDQIGGLSYEQYF
cdr3_nt: TGCGCCAGCAGCCAAGATCAAATAGGGGGTCTTTCCTACGAGCAGTACTTC

clone_size: .
v_call: TRBV6-5
d_call: .
j_call: TRBJ2-5
cdr3_aa: CASSSSQSPGETQYF
cdr3_nt: TGTGCCAGCAGTTCGTCTCAAAGCCCAGGAGAGACCCAGTACTTC

clone_size: .
v_call: TRBV25-1
d_call: .
j_call: TRBJ1-2
cdr3_aa: CASSPPGFPSGYTF
cdr3_nt: TGTGCCAGCAGTCCGCCAGGGTTTCCAAGTGGCTACACCTTC

clone_size: .
v_call: TRBV5-1
d_call: .
j_call: TRBJ1-3
cdr3_aa: CASSLDRGGNTIYF
cdr3_nt: TGCGCCAGCAGCTTGGACCGGGGAGGAAACACCATATATTTT

clone_size: .
v_call: TRBV27
d_call: TRBD1
j_call: TRBJ2-3
cdr3_aa: CASSPFGTASTDTQYF
cdr3_nt: TGTGCCAGCAGTCCCTTCGGGACAGCAAGCACAGATACGCAGTATTTT

clone_size: .
v_call: TRBV5-1
d_call: TRBD1
j_call: TRBJ2-7
cdr3_aa: CASSDGTGSSYEQYF
cdr3_nt: TGCGCCAGCAGCGACGGGACAGGGAGCTCCTACGAGCAGTACTTC

clone_size: once
v_call: TRBV10-3
d_call: TRBD1
j_call: TRBJ1-4
cdr3_aa: CAISERGLNEKLFF
cdr3_nt: TGTGCCATCAGTGAGAGGGGGCTTAATGAAAAACTGTTTTTT

clone_size: .
v_call: TRBV4-1
d_call: .
j_call: TRBJ2-1
cdr3_aa: CASSQDPPAQSDYNEQFF
cdr3_nt: TGCGCCAGCAGCCAAGACCCCCCCGCCCAGTCCGACTACAATGAGCAGTTCTTC

clone_size: .
v_call: TRBV7-9
d_call: TRBD2
j_call: TRBJ2-7
cdr3_aa: CASSLTAGGRGYEQYF
cdr3_nt: TGTGCCAGCAGCTTAACAGCGGGGGGGCGGGGCTACGAGCAGTACTTC

clone_size: .
v_call: TRBV4-2
d_call: .
j_call: TRBJ1-3
cdr3_aa: CASSQDPSRGNTIYF
cdr3_nt: TGTGCCAGCAGCCAAGATCCTAGCAGGGGAAACACCATATATTTT

clone_size: .
v_call: TRBV11-2
d_call: TRBD2
j_call: TRBJ2-4
cdr3_aa: CASSSQEGGFKNIQYF
cdr3_nt: TGTGCCAGCAGCTCCCAAGAGGGAGGGTTCAAAAACATTCAGTACTTC

clone_size: .
v_call: TRBV5-1
d_call: .
j_call: TRBJ2-1
cdr3_aa: CASSRGVPYNEQFF
cdr3_nt: TGCGCCAGCAGCCGCGGGGTCCCCTACAATGAGCAGTTCTTC

clone_size: .
v_call: TRBV7-6
d_call: TRBD2
j_call: TRBJ2-1
cdr3_aa: CASRPRAGEGHEQFF
cdr3_nt: TGTGCCAGCAGACCTAGGGCGGGAGAGGGGCATGAGCAGTTCTTC

clone_size: .
v_call: TRBV18
d_call: .
j_call: TRBJ2-4
cdr3_aa: CASSPLGGTPVDIQYF
cdr3_nt: TGTGCCAGCTCACCACTGGGCGGGACCCCAGTAGACATTCAGTACTTC

clone_size: once
v_call: TRBV6-5
d_call: TRBD2
j_call: TRBJ2-1
cdr3_aa: CASSPGTSVVNEQFF
cdr3_nt: TGTGCCAGCAGCCCCGGGACTAGTGTGGTTAATGAGCAGTTCTTC

clone_size: .
v_call: TRBV4-2
d_call: TRBD1
j_call: TRBJ1-2
cdr3_aa: CASSQAEGAIPNYGYTF
cdr3_nt: TGTGCCAGCAGCCAAGCCGAGGGGGCAATCCCTAACTATGGCTACACCTTC

clone_size: .
v_call: TRBV6-4
d_call: TRBD1
j_call: TRBJ2-1
cdr3_aa: CASSPPDREGDNEQFF
cdr3_nt: TGTGCCAGCAGTCCTCCCGACAGGGAAGGGGACAATGAGCAGTTCTTC

clone_size: once
v_call: TRBV14
d_call: .
j_call: TRBJ2-3
cdr3_aa: CASSRNTGLDTQYF
cdr3_nt: TGTGCCAGCAGCCGAAATACAGGGCTCGATACGCAGTATTTT

clone_size: .
v_call: TRBV5-4
d_call: .
j_call: TRBJ2-3
cdr3_aa: CASSFVRGDTQYF
cdr3_nt: TGTGCCAGCAGCTTCGTCAGAGGGGATACGCAGTATTTT

clone_size: .
v_call: TRBV11-2
d_call: .
j_call: TRBJ2-3
cdr3_aa: CASSPGLSTDTQYF
cdr3_nt: TGTGCCAGCAGCCCGGGACTTAGCACAGATACGCAGTATTTT

clone_size: .
v_call: TRBV2
d_call: .
j_call: TRBJ1-3
cdr3_aa: CASKVGGEGNTIYF
cdr3_nt: TGTGCCAGCAAAGTCGGAGGGGAGGGAAACACCATATATTTT

clone_size: .
v_call: TRBV5-1
d_call: TRBD1
j_call: TRBJ1-5
cdr3_aa: CASSPGQGTQPQHF
cdr3_nt: TGCGCCAGCAGCCCGGGACAGGGCACTCAGCCCCAGCATTTT

clone_size: .
v_call: TRBV28
d_call: .
j_call: TRBJ2-7
cdr3_aa: CASSFRRGLRAYEQYF
cdr3_nt: TGTGCCAGCAGTTTCCGGCGGGGGCTGCGGGCCTACGAGCAGTACTTC

clone_size: .
v_call: TRBV28
d_call: .
j_call: TRBJ2-7
cdr3_aa: CASSFLSGSYEQYF
cdr3_nt: TGTGCCAGCAGTTTTCTTTCCGGGAGCTACGAGCAGTACTTC

clone_size: .
v_call: TRBV5-1
d_call: .
j_call: TRBJ1-4
cdr3_aa: CASSLSGAEGEKLFF
cdr3_nt: TGCGCCAGCAGCTTGTCAGGGGCAGAGGGTGAAAAACTGTTTTTT

clone_size: .
v_call: TRBV5-4
d_call: TRBD2
j_call: TRBJ2-1
cdr3_aa: CASSVVAGGPGNEQFF
cdr3_nt: TGTGCCAGCAGCGTCGTAGCGGGAGGGCCGGGAAATGAGCAGTTCTTC

clone_size: .
v_call: TRBV6-1
d_call: .
j_call: TRBJ2-7
cdr3_aa: CASSVIRDTRSYEQYF
cdr3_nt: TGTGCCAGCAGTGTAATCCGGGACACACGCTCCTACGAGCAGTACTTC

clone_size: .
v_call: TRBV30
d_call: TRBD1
j_call: TRBJ1-1
cdr3_aa: CAWSVEDRRNFEAFF
cdr3_nt: TGTGCCTGGAGTGTGGAGGACAGGAGGAACTTTGAAGCTTTCTTT

clone_size: .
v_call: TRBV4-2
d_call: TRBD2
j_call: TRBJ2-5
cdr3_aa: CASSPRTRVPETQYF
cdr3_nt: TGTGCCAGCAGCCCCCGGACTAGGGTTCCGGAGACCCAGTACTTC